These T cell receptor beta chains were read from a single sample in a study of blood T cell repertoires in COVID-19. Clones were sequenced by immunoSEQ multiplex PCR, and TCRdb holds only the in-frame ones, with some missing. The table lists 280,000 or so clones, roughly 89% of them singletons, with roughly 1.6% in the top ten. The sequenced material came from PBMCs or T cells enriched from blood (not recorded which). These receptors all come from a woman aged 18-29 years with acute COVID-19. Both conserved end residues are part of each CDR3. Each record gives: CDR3 protein, V gene, J gene.

cdr3_aa: CASSKQGLGYTF
v_call: TRBV7-9
j_call: TRBJ1-2

cdr3_aa: CASSLAQGEQFF
v_call: TRBV28
j_call: TRBJ2-1

cdr3_aa: CASMVGQATEAFF
v_call: TRBV18
j_call: TRBJ1-1

cdr3_aa: CASSQGGLWNEQFF
v_call: TRBV4-2
j_call: TRBJ2-1

cdr3_aa: CAWSVRTGGLLAGGIGELFF
v_call: TRBV30
j_call: TRBJ2-2

cdr3_aa: CSVEGLAGSPTYEQYF
v_call: TRBV29-1
j_call: TRBJ2-7

cdr3_aa: CASSFRQPTSGKTDTQYF
v_call: TRBV7-8
j_call: TRBJ2-3

cdr3_aa: CASTSTATNEKLFF
v_call: TRBV6-5
j_call: TRBJ1-4

cdr3_aa: CASSLGGTSGYEQYF
v_call: TRBV7-9
j_call: TRBJ2-7

cdr3_aa: CASSIGRGGGQPYNEQFF
v_call: TRBV19
j_call: TRBJ2-1

cdr3_aa: CATSATLGGRGSPGELFF
v_call: TRBV24-1
j_call: TRBJ2-2

cdr3_aa: CASRMGTGSSNQPQHF
v_call: TRBV19
j_call: TRBJ1-5

cdr3_aa: CASSLARGLTNQPQHF
v_call: TRBV27
j_call: TRBJ1-5

cdr3_aa: CASSEYNSKETQYF
v_call: TRBV2
j_call: TRBJ2-5

cdr3_aa: CASSLFFAKDSGELFF
v_call: TRBV11-2
j_call: TRBJ2-2

cdr3_aa: CASSLQGAGYEQYF
v_call: TRBV7-9
j_call: TRBJ2-7

cdr3_aa: CASSSRLAGGPKVGEQYF
v_call: TRBV5-5
j_call: TRBJ2-7

cdr3_aa: CASSPLDDLRGFLTLNTEAFF
v_call: TRBV18
j_call: TRBJ1-1

cdr3_aa: CAWSPSGLARDTQYF
v_call: TRBV30
j_call: TRBJ2-3

cdr3_aa: CASSEASGVSYEQYF
v_call: TRBV25-1
j_call: TRBJ2-7

cdr3_aa: CASSPIGTTGYEQYF
v_call: TRBV18
j_call: TRBJ2-7

cdr3_aa: CASSGTGGNQPQHF
v_call: TRBV2
j_call: TRBJ1-5

cdr3_aa: CASSPFRGSLGETQYF
v_call: TRBV3-1/TRBV3-2
j_call: TRBJ2-5

cdr3_aa: CASKGSRGRLYNEQFF
v_call: TRBV19
j_call: TRBJ2-1

cdr3_aa: CASRRGQGNQPQHF
v_call: TRBV6-5
j_call: TRBJ1-5

cdr3_aa: CASRKNGLAPYNEQFF
v_call: TRBV3-1/TRBV3-2
j_call: TRBJ2-1

cdr3_aa: CASSISRVRGEQYF
v_call: TRBV19
j_call: TRBJ2-7

cdr3_aa: CASSPPFGVNTEAFF
v_call: TRBV18
j_call: TRBJ1-1